The 8 T cell receptor beta chains in this list originate from one sample, sequenced in a study of T cell changes during pregnancy in multiple sclerosis. Some clones are missing from TCRdb's copy, which holds only in-frame ones; the method was immunoSEQ multiplex PCR. The table includes about 56,000 clones, over 75% detected once. The input for sequencing was peripheral blood, taken in the first trimester of pregnancy. Receptors were obtained from a female donor in good health, enrolled as a control in a pregnancy study.

This chain connects TRBV14 to TRBJ1-2; D may be TRBD1 (6 bases). Germline CDR1 and CDR2: SGHDN and FVKESK. This CDR3 spans 16 amino acids. V was clipped by 4 bases and J by 8 bases, with 23 bases between them. CDR3 region: CASSPGVPGHFFGYTF. The CDR3 coding sequence is TGTGCCAGCAGCCCAGGGGTACCAGGACATTTCTTCGGCTACACCTTC. Based on the CDR3 plus reference TRBV14 and TRBJ1-2, the full variable domain is EAGVTQFPSHSVIEKGQTVTLRCDPISGHDNLYWYRRVMGKEIKFLLHFVKESKQDESGMPNNRFLAERTGGTYSTLKVQPAELEDSGVYFCASSPGVPGHFFGYTFGSGTRLTVV.

The chain employs TRBV1 and TRBJ2-2; the tabulated D call, TRBD2, remains unverified against the DNA. TRBV1 is a pseudogene locus. This CDR3 region has 22 residues. CDR3 DNA sequence: TGCACCAGCAGCCAAGAGGGGAGTGGCCGGAACCTACATCGACCGAACACCGGGGAGCTGTTTTTT. Encoded protein: CTSSQEGSGRNLHRPNTGELFF.

This chain joins TRBV11-2 and TRBJ2-7; D ambiguous. The germline V and J ends were trimmed by 1 base and 2 bases, with 9 bases remaining between them. The CDR3 loop spans 14 amino acids. Germline V lookup: CDR1 SGHAT, CDR2 FQNNGV. The CDR3 DNA reads TGTGCCAGCAGCTTAGTCTCGGTTACCTACGAGCAGTACTTC. Translation gives CASSLVSVTYEQYF.

The chain combines TRBV2 with TRBJ2-3; TRBD2 agrees at 14 bases. With V trimmed by 9 bases and J by 4 bases, 6 bases remained unmatched. The germline V gene encodes CDR1 SNHLY and CDR2 FYNNEI. The CDR3 contains 15 residues. In DNA form, the CDR3 reads TGTGCCAGTAAGACTAGCGGGGGGGCCGCAGATACGCAGTATTTT. Protein: CASKTSGGAADTQYF.

V usage is TRBV15 and J usage is TRBJ2-3; TRBD2 aligns across 12 bases. The CDR3 spans 15 residues. The junction had 2 bases not matched to a gene; V was cut back by 3 bases and J by 4 bases. Looked up from germline, CDR1 is LNHNV and CDR2 is YYDKDF (reference sequence). The CDR3 spells CATSSSSGGADTQYF. For the CDR3, the DNA is TGTGCCACCAGCAGCTCTAGCGGGGGGGCAGATACGCAGTATTTT.

The chain employs TRBV7-2 and TRBJ2-1, with TRBD2 identical over 8 bases. Trimming removed 1 base from V and 7 bases from J; junction bases left unmatched: 9. Germline CDR1 reads SGHTA; CDR2 reads FQGNSA. The CDR3 sequence is 16 residues long. In DNA, the CDR3 is TGTGCCAGCAGCTTAGACGTAGCGAGCGGGAGAAATGAGCAGTTCTTC. Its protein product is CASSLDVASGRNEQFF.

The V gene is TRBV5-1, the J gene TRBJ2-1, with 13 bases lining up with TRBD2. CDR3 length: 15 residues. The junction had 1 base not matched to a gene; V was cut back by 2 bases and J by 5 bases. Germline V gene data show CDR1 as SGHRS and CDR2 as YFSETQ. The CDR3 DNA reads TGCGCCAGCAGCTTAGGGACTAGCGGGAACAATGAGCAGTTCTTC. Protein sequence: CASSLGTSGNNEQFF.

The chain employs TRBV12-5 and TRBJ2-2, with D possibly TRBD2 on 6 matching bases. V gave up 2 bases and J gave up 8 bases, with 9 bases separating them. The CDR3 loop spans 13 amino acids. Per germline, CDR1 LGHNT and CDR2 FRNRAP. The CDR3 DNA is TGTGCTAGTGGTTTGACCGGAGGGGGGGAGCTGTTTTTT. It encodes CASGLTGGGELFF. Using reference TRBV12-5 and TRBJ2-2 for the parts outside the CDR3, the full variable domain is DARVTQTPRHKVTEMGQEVTMRCQPILGHNTVFWYRQTMMQGLELLAYFRNRAPLDDSGMPKDRFSAEMPDATLATLKIQPSEPRDSAVYFCASGLTGGGELFFGEGSRLTVL.